These T cell receptor beta chains were read from a single sample in a study of HIV-infected children after antiretroviral therapy interruption. A single record per CDR3 protein comes from TCRdb applying MiXCR to the 3' RACE reads. The table shows fewer than 50,000 distinct CDR3 sequences, with 4.3% occurring only once. This specimen was CD45RA+ CD4+ T cells from PBMCs, pooled from several time points, taken from a donor given antiretroviral therapy, either interrupted or continuous. The receptors were sampled from a pool of human donors with HIV. CDR3s leave out the opening cysteine and the closing phenylalanine or tryptophan. Fields, in order: V gene, J gene, CDR3 protein.

TRBV29-1	TRBJ2-3	SVGKLAGGADTQY
TRBV2	TRBJ2-5	ASSEHSPGPHLGSAQY
TRBV7-2	TRBJ2-1	ASSLSEDNEQF
TRBV12-3/TRBV12-4	TRBJ2-3	ASSLGQGDTDTQY
TRBV7-7	TRBJ2-7	ASSLELASSHEQY
TRBV13	TRBJ1-4	ASSSGRGEKLF
TRBV23-1	TRBJ1-2	ASSLPRRVNRVHGYT
TRBV27	TRBJ2-7	ASMTLGTGVHEQY
TRBV28	TRBJ1-1	ASSFLGTENTEAF
TRBV5-5	TRBJ1-4	ASSLLSGEKLF
TRBV12-3/TRBV12-4	TRBJ1-5	ASSLNSNQPQH
TRBV11-2	TRBJ1-4	ASSWGGPGNEKLF
TRBV5-6	TRBJ2-1	ASSSAWGRGNEQF
TRBV2	TRBJ2-2	ASSARTANTGELF
TRBV19	TRBJ2-3	ASSSGFTSTDTQY
TRBV28	TRBJ2-3	ASSLGGSTDTQY
TRBV11-3	TRBJ1-3	ASSLRQRESGNTIY
TRBV12-3/TRBV12-4	TRBJ1-6	ASSFGAINSPLH
TRBV7-3	TRBJ2-1	ASREGPL
TRBV2	TRBJ2-3	ASRGDSGDTQY
TRBV18	TRBJ2-5	ASSPGMGETQY
TRBV3-1	TRBJ2-4	ASSHQRGGTKNIQY
TRBV9	TRBJ2-6	ASSARSQGKTAGANVLT
TRBV11-2	TRBJ2-1	ASSLGGTGPEV
TRBV19	TRBJ1-6	ASSLGPGNNSPLH
TRBV11-1	TRBJ2-1	ASSLGTVLYNEQF
TRBV20-1	TRBJ2-4	SARQGTLAKNIQY